This TCR beta chain emerged from a study of T cells in localized non-small cell lung cancer. Study-level results: Tumor samples were not multi-region, leaving intratumor heterogeneity unexcluded.

Germline CDR1 is SGDLS and CDR2 is YYNGEE. V trimming: 2 bases; J trimming: 1 base; junction bases outside the gene matches: 2. The CDR3 has 15 residues. Adjacent lung samples, free of atypia, were obtained at least 2 cm from the tumor margin. The repertoire was sequenced with immunoSEQ multiplex PCR; TCRdb's copy has only in-frame clones and lacks some. The sample has under 2,000 clones; around 21% are singletons. This clone was seen a few times. Antigen specificity is unknown. The clonotype was recovered from a woman aged 35-75 years with stage I lung adenocarcinoma. The chain recombines TRBV9 with TRBJ2-3, with 9 positions matching TRBD2. The sample in question was normal lung tissue next to the tumor, obtained before any cancer treatment. CDR3 in amino acids: CASSVSGGGTDTQYF. The CDR3 DNA reads as TGTGCCAGCAGCGTTAGCGGGGGTGGCACAGATACGCAGTATTTT. Combining the CDR3 with reference TRBV9 and TRBJ2-3 gives the whole variable domain DSGVTQTPKHLITATGQRVTLRCSPRSGDLSVYWYQQSLDQGLQFLIQYYNGEERAKGNILERFSAQQFPDLHSELNLSSLELGDSALYFCASSVSGGGTDTQYFGPGTRLTVL.